This T cell receptor beta chain came from a study of regulatory T cells in long-lasting Graves disease. This clonotype was seen a handful of times. The antigen remains unidentified. Time point here: newly diagnosed GD, antithyroid drugs for less than 3 months. TCR sequences were obtained from RNA taken from PBMCs. Study results and limitations: When disease was persistent, TRBV28, TRBJ1-2 and TRBJ2-5 were the favored segments.

V was pared by 1 base and J by 4 bases, with 5 bases between. CDR1 is KGHSH and CDR2 is LQKENI in the germline V gene. This CDR3 contains 13 residues. CDR3 regions were amplified by Arm-PCR using iRepertoire HTBI primers to build TCR beta libraries. TCRdb independently ran MiXCR on the multiplex PCR reads; one entry per CDR3 protein. The sample yields around 500,000 distinct CDR3 sequences, roughly 13% seen once. Another study also made use of these data, one on T cells in Graves' hyperthyroidism and ophthalmopathy.

The starting material was peripheral blood mononuclear cells (PBMCs), obtained at new diagnosis, from a patient treated with antithyroid drugs. The receptor was derived from a man aged 25 to 45 with Graves disease. The gene calls are TRBV18 and TRBJ2-1; D unclear. The CDR3 spells CASSPLAYNEQFF. As DNA, the CDR3 is TGTGCCAGCTCACCACTAGCTTACAATGAGCAGTTCTTC.